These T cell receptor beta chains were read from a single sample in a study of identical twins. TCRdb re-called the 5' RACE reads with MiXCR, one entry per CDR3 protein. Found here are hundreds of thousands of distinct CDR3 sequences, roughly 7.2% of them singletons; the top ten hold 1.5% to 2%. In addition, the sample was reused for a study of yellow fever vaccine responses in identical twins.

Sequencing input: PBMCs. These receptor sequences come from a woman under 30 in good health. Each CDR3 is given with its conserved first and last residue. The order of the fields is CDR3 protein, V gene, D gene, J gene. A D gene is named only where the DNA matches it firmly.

CASSPAGRDSSYEQYF	TRBV9	TRBD1	TRBJ2-7
CASSLGPFGKPGELFF	TRBV12-3/TRBV12-4	.	TRBJ2-2
CAISDSIPGTGAYEQYF	TRBV10-3	TRBD1	TRBJ2-7
CASSLPWGGEQYF	TRBV14	.	TRBJ2-7
CAISDGREVYEQYF	TRBV10-3	TRBD2	TRBJ2-7
CASSLGFIIAGSNTGELFF	TRBV5-6	TRBD2	TRBJ2-2
CASSFGLTREQFF	TRBV5-5	.	TRBJ2-1
CASSHSEGRGDEQFF	TRBV4-1	.	TRBJ2-1
CASSEGDSPYEQYF	TRBV9	TRBD1	TRBJ2-7
CASSLNGRGGAGELFF	TRBV28	.	TRBJ2-2
CASSLGPGTYEQYF	TRBV7-9	.	TRBJ2-7
CASSFLGATAGELFF	TRBV11-2	.	TRBJ2-2
CASSHGGPPGNQPQHF	TRBV5-5	.	TRBJ1-5
CASSPRLGTENTGELFF	TRBV18	.	TRBJ2-2
CASSLAPNGEQFF	TRBV7-9	.	TRBJ2-1
CASSEPFLQGFGGYTF	TRBV2	.	TRBJ1-2
CASSESALLKNIQYF	TRBV2	.	TRBJ2-4
CASSLGSGSRTDTQYF	TRBV7-8	TRBD2	TRBJ2-3
CASSQEGGLPYSGANVLTF	TRBV11-1	.	TRBJ2-6
CASSQVLGRSQDTQYF	TRBV4-2	.	TRBJ2-3
CASSWRTGELFF	TRBV7-9	.	TRBJ2-2
CASSLVTSNTGELFF	TRBV28	.	TRBJ2-2
CATSDLQGYTGELFF	TRBV24-1	.	TRBJ2-2
CASSRLAGGLTDTQYF	TRBV3-1	TRBD2	TRBJ2-3
CASSRDRVVGQPQHF	TRBV12-3/TRBV12-4	TRBD1	TRBJ1-5
CASRASPDTQYF	TRBV28	.	TRBJ2-3
CASSQDRNYNSPLHF	TRBV14	.	TRBJ1-6
CSVETGDLFKYF	TRBV29-1	.	TRBJ2-7
CASSEADYMMNTEAFF	TRBV10-2	.	TRBJ1-1
CASSLEGRGLTDTQYF	TRBV12-3/TRBV12-4	.	TRBJ2-3
CSARTGGDYEQYF	TRBV20-1	TRBD1	TRBJ2-7
CASSDPGVSDTGELFF	TRBV12-3/TRBV12-4	.	TRBJ2-2
CASSPRRDYYEQYF	TRBV9	.	TRBJ2-7
CASSLGGAEDGYTF	TRBV5-1	.	TRBJ1-2
CAISDRRSYEQYF	TRBV10-3	.	TRBJ2-7
CSASGGGAGDTQYF	TRBV20-1	TRBD2	TRBJ2-3
CASSDYGTGGLAKNIQYF	TRBV11-1	TRBD1	TRBJ2-4